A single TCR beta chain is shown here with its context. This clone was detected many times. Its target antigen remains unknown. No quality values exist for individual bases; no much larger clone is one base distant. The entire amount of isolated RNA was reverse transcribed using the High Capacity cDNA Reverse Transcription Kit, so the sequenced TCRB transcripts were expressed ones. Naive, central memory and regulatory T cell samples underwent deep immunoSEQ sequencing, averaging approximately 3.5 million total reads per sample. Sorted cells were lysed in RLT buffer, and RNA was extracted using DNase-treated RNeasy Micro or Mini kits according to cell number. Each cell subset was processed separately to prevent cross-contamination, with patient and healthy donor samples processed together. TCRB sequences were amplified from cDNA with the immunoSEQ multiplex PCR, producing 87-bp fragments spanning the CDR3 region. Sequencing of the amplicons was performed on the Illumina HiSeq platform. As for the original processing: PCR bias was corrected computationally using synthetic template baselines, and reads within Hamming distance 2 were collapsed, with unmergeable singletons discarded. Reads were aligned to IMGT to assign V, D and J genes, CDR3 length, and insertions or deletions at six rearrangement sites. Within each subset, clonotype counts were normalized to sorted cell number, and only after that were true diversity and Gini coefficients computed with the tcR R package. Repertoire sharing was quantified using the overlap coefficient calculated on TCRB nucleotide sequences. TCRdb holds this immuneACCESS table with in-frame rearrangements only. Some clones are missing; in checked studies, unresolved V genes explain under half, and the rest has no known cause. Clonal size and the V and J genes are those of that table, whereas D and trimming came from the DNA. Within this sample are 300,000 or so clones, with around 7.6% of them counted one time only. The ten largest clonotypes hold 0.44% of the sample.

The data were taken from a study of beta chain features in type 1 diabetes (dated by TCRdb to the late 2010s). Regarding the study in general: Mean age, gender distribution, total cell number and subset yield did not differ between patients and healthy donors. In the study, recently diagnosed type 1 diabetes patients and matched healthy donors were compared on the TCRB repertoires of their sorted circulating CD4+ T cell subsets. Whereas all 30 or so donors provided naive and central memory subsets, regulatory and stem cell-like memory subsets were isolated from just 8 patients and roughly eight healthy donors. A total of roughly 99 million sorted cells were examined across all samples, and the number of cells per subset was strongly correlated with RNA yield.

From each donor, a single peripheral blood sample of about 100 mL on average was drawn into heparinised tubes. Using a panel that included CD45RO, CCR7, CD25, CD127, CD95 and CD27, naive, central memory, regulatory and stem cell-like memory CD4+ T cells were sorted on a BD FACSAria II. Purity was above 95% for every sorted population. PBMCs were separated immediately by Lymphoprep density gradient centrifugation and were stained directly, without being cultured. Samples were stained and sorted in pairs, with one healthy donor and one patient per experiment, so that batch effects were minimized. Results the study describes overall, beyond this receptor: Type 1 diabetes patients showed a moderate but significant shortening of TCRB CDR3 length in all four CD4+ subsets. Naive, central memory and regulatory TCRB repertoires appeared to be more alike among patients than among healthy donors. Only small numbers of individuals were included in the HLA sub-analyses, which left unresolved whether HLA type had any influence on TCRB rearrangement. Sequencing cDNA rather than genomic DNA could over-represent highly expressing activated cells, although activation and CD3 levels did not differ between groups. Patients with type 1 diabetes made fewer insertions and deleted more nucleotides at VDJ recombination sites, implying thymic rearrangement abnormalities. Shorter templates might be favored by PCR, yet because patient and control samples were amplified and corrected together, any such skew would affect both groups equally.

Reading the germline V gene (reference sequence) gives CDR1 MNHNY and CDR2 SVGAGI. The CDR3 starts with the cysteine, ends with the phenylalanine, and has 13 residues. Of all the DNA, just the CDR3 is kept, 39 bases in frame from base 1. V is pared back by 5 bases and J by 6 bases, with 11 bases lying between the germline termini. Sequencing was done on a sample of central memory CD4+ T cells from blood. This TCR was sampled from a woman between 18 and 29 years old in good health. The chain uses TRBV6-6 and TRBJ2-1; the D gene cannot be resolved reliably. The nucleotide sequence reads TGTGCCAGCAGTCTCACGATTTCCAATGAGCAGTTCTTC. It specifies CASSLTISNEQFF.